This TCR beta chain appears in the sequencing data of a study of beta chain features in type 1 diabetes. What was sequenced were expressed TCRB transcripts, since all of the isolated RNA had been reverse transcribed. This table comes from immunoSEQ multiplex PCR, and its TCRdb copy is limited to in-frame clones, with some not included. The table has 850,000 to 900,000 clones, roughly 15% seen once; the top ten hold about 0.025%. The ends lost 3 bases at V and 3 bases at J; junction bases unmatched: 9. The CDR3 loop spans 16 amino acids. The germline V gene encodes CDR1 SGHNT and CDR2 YYREEE (reference sequence). Every single donor gave one heparinised blood draw, and these averaged roughly 100 mL. CD45RO/CCR7/CD25/CD127/CD95/CD27 staining was used to isolate CD4+ naive, central memory, regulatory and stem cell-like memory cells by sorting.

The sequencing sample was made of naive CD4+ T cells from blood. This TCR was recovered from a young woman in good health. The chain is built from TRBV5-4 and TRBJ1-5, with 7 bases matching TRBD1. The CDR3 loop is CASSSQTGVNNQPQHF. DNA for the CDR3: TGTGCCAGCAGCTCTCAAACAGGGGTTAACAATCAGCCCCAGCATTTT.